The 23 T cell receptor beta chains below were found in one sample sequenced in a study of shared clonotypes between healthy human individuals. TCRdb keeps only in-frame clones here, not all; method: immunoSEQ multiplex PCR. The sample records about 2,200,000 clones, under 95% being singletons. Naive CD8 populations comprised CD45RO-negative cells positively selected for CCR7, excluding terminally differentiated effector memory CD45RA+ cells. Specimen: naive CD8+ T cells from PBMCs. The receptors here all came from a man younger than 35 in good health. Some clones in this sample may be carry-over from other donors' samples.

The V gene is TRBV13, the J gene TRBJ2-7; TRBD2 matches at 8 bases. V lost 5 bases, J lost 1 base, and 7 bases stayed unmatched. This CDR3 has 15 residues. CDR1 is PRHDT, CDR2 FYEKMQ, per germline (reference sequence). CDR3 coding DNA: TGTGCCAGCAGCGCCCCGGGGGGGAGGTCCTACGAGCAGTACTTC. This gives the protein CASSAPGGRSYEQYF.

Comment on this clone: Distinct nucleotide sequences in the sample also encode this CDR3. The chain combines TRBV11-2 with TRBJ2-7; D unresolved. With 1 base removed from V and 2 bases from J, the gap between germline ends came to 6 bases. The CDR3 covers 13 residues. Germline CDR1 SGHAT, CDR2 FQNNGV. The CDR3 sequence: CASSLGATYEQYF. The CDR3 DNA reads TGTGCCAGCAGCTTAGGGGCTACCTACGAGCAGTACTTC.

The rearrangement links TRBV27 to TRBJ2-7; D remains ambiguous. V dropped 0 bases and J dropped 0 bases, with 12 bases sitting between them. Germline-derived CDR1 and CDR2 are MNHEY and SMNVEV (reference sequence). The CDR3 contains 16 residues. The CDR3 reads CASSLSDLSDSYEQYF. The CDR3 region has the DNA TGTGCCAGCAGTTTATCGGACCTAAGTGACTCCTACGAGCAGTACTTC.

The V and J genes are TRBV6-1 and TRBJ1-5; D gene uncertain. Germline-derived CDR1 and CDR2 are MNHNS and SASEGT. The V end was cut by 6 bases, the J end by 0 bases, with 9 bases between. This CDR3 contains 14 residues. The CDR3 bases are TGTGCCAGCAGAGGTTTCAGTAGCAATCAGCCCCAGCATTTT. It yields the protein CASRGFSSNQPQHF.

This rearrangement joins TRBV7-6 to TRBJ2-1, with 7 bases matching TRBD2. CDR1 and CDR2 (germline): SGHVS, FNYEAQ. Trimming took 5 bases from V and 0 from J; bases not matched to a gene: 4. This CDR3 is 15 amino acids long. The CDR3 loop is CASSVLAGSYNEQFF. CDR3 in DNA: TGTGCCAGCAGCGTGTTAGCGGGCTCCTACAATGAGCAGTTCTTC.

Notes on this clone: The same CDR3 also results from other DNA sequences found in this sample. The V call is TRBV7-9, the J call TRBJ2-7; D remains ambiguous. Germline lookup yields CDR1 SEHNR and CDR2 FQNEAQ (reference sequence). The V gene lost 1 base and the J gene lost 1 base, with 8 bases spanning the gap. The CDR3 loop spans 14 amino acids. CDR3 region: CASSLGPGSYEQYF. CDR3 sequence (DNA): TGTGCCAGCAGCTTAGGGCCGGGTTCCTACGAGCAGTACTTC.

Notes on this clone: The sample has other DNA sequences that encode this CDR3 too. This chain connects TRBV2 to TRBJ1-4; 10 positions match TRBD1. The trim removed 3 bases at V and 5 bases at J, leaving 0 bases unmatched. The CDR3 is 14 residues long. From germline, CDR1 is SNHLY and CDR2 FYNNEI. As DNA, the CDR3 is TGTGCCAGCAGTGAGGGACAGGGGAATGAAAAACTGTTTTTT. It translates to CASSEGQGNEKLFF.

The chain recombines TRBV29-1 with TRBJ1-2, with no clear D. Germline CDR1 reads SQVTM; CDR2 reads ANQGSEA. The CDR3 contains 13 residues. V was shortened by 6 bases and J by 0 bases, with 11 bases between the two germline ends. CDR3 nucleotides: TGCAGCGTGCCGGAGCGTTCTAACTATGGCTACACCTTC. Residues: CSVPERSNYGYTF.

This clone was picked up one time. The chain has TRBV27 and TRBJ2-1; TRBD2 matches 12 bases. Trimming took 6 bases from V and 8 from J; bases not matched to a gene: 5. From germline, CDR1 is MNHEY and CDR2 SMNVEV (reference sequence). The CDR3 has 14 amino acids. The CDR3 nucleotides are TGTGCCAGCAGGCTAGCGGGAGGGCCCCATGAGCAGTTCTTC. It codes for CASRLAGGPHEQFF.

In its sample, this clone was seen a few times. CDR3 bases: TGTGCCAGCAGCTTAAAGGGGATATCTTTCTTT. Its protein is CASSLKGISFF. This sequence joins TRBV7-9 and TRBJ1-1, with D maybe TRBD1 (5 bases). Germline assignment: CDR1 SEHNR and CDR2 FQNEAQ (reference sequence). Trimming took off 2 bases at V and 12 bases at J, with 10 bases between the two ends. The CDR3 runs to 11 residues.

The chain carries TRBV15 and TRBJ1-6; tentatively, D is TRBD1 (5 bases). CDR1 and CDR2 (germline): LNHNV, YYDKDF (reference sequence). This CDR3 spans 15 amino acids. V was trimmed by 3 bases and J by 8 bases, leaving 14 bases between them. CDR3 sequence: CATSSRDLADSPLHF. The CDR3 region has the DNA TGTGCCACCAGCAGTCGGGACCTTGCAGATTCACCCCTCCACTTT.

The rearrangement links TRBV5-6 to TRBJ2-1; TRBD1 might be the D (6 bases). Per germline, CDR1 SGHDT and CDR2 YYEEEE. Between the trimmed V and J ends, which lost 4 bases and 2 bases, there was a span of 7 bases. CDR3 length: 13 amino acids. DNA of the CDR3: TGTGCCAGCAGCGGACAGACCTACAATGAGCAGTTCTTC. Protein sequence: CASSGQTYNEQFF.

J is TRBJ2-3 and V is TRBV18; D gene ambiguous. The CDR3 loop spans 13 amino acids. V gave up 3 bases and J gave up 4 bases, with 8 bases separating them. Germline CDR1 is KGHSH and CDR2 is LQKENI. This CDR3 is CASSPPAADTQYF. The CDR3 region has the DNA TGTGCCAGCTCACCCCCCGCAGCAGATACGCAGTATTTT. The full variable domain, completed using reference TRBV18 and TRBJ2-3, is NAGVMQNPRHLVRRRGQEARLRCSPMKGHSHVYWYRQLPEEGLKFMVYLQKENIIDESGMPKERFSAEFPKEGPSILRIQQVVRGDSAAYFCASSPPAADTQYFGPGTRLTVL.

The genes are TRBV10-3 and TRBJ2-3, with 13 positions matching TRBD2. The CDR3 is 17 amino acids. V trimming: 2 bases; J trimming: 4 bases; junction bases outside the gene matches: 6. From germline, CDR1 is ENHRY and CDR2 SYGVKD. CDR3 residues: CAISEDPLAGGPDTQYF. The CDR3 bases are TGTGCCATCAGTGAGGATCCACTAGCGGGAGGGCCAGATACGCAGTATTTT.

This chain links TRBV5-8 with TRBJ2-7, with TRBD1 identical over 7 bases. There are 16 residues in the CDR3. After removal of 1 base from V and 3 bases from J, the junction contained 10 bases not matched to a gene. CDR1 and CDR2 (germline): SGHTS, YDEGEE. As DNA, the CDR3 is TGTGCCAGCAGCTTGTACCCAGACAGGGTGAGCTACGAGCAGTACTTC. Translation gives CASSLYPDRVSYEQYF.

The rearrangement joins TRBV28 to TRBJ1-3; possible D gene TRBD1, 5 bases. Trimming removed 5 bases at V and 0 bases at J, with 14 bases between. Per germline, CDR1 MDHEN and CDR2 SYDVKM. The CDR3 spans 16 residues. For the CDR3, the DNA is TGTGCCAGCAGTGGGATCGGGGGGAGCTCTGGAAACACCATATATTTT. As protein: CASSGIGGSSGNTIYF.

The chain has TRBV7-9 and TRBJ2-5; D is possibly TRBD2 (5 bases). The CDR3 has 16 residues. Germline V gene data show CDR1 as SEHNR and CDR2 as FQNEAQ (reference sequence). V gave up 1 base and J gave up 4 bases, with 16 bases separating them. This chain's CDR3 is CASSLVERVTGETQYF. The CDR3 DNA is TGTGCCAGCAGCTTAGTCGAGAGGGTAACGGGAGAGACCCAGTACTTC.

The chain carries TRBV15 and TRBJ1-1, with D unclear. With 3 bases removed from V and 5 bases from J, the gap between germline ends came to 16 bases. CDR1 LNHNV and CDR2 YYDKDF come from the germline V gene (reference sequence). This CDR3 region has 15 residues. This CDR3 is CATSSGTGGWTEAFF. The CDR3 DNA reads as TGTGCCACCAGCAGTGGAACGGGCGGGTGGACTGAAGCTTTCTTT. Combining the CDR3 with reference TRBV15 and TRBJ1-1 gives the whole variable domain DAMVIQNPRYQVTQFGKPVTLSCSQTLNHNVMYWYQQKSSQAPKLLFHYYDKDFNNEADTPDNFQSRRPNTSFCFLDIRSPGLGDTAMYLCATSSGTGGWTEAFFGQGTRLTVV.

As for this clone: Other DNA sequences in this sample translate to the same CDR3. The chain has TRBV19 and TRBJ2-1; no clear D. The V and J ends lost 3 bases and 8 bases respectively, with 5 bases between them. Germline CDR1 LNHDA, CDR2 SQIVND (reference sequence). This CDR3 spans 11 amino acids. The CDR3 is CASSISDEQFF. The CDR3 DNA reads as TGTGCCAGTAGTATCAGCGATGAGCAGTTCTTC.

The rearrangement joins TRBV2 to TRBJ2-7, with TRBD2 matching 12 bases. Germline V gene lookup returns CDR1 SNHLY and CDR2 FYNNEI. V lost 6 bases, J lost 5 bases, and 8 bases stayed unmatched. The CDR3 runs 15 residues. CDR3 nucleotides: TGTGCCAGCAGCCCTAGCGGGAGGGCTCCCCACGAGCAGTACTTC. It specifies CASSPSGRAPHEQYF.

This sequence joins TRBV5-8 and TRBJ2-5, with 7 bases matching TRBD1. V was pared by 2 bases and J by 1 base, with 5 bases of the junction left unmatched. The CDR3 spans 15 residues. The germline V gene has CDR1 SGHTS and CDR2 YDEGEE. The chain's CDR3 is CASSFGTAIQETQYF. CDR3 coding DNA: TGTGCCAGCAGCTTTGGGACAGCGATCCAAGAGACCCAGTACTTC.

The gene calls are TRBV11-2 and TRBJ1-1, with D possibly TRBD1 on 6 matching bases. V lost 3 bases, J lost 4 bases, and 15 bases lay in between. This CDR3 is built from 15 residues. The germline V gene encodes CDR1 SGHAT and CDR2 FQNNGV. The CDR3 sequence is CASSFNRVAPTEAFF. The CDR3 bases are TGTGCCAGCAGCTTCAACAGGGTTGCGCCCACTGAAGCTTTCTTT.

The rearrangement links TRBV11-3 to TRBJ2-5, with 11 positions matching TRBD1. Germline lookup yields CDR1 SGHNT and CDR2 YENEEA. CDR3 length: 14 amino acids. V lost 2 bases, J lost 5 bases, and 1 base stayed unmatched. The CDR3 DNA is TGTGCCAGCAGCTTACGGGACAGGGGGGAGACCCAGTACTTC. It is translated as CASSLRDRGETQYF.